This is a list of T cell receptor beta chains from one sample in a study of response to subunit inactivated influenza vaccine. TCRdb re-called the RT-PCR reads through MiXCR, storing one row per CDR3 protein. The sample includes 530,000 or so distinct CDR3 sequences, about 12% of them seen just once. Sequenced here: PBMCs from blood, sampled on the day of vaccination. These receptors all come from a man aged 45-65 years who received an inactivated influenza vaccine. Both conserved end residues are part of each CDR3. The D gene is left open where the match is weak. Clone sizes are given selectively: once, few, many, or a class where the clone is expanded.

- | - | TRBJ2-6 | TRBV10-3 | CATHSSGANVLTF | TGTGCCACGCACTCTTCTGGGGCCAACGTCCTGACTTTC
TRBD2 | - | TRBJ2-1 | TRBV7-2 | CASSREGGARRSQFF | TGTGCCAGCTCGCGGGAGGGGGGGGCGCGGCGGTCGCAGTTCTTC
TRBD1 | - | TRBJ2-3 | TRBV7-2 | CASSFRQGGKDTQYF | TGTGCCAGCAGCTTTAGACAGGGGGGAAAGGATACGCAGTATTTT
- | - | TRBJ2-3 | TRBV28 | CASSYGGVSTDTQYF | TGTGCCAGCAGTTACGGCGGGGTTAGCACAGATACGCAGTATTTT
TRBD2 | few | TRBJ2-1 | TRBV29-1 | CSVAGTSGNNEQFF | TGCAGCGTTGCTGGGACTAGCGGCAACAATGAGCAGTTCTTC
- | few | TRBJ2-7 | TRBV12-3/TRBV12-4 | CASSAGYGSYEQYF | TGTGCCAGCAGTGCAGGGTACGGGTCCTACGAGCAGTACTTC
- | - | TRBJ2-2 | TRBV15 | CATSRAPSGELFF | TGTGCCACCAGCAGGGCGCCTTCCGGGGAGCTGTTTTTT
TRBD1 | - | TRBJ2-5 | TRBV7-9 | CASSFGQGSGETQYF | TGTGCCAGCAGCTTTGGACAGGGGTCAGGGGAGACCCAGTACTTC
- | many | TRBJ2-1 | TRBV12-3/TRBV12-4 | CASRTPGTGNYNEQFF | TGTGCCAGCAGAACACCGGGGACGGGTAACTACAATGAGCAGTTCTTC
TRBD2 | few | TRBJ2-3 | TRBV7-2 | CASSLAGRVDTQYF | TGTGCCAGCAGTCTAGCGGGGAGGGTAGATACGCAGTATTTT
- | few | TRBJ1-1 | TRBV9 | CASSVDGGRDTEAFF | TGTGCCAGCAGCGTAGACGGGGGAAGAGACACTGAAGCTTTCTTT
- | - | TRBJ2-7 | TRBV20-1 | CSARDALAGVEQYF | TGCAGTGCTAGAGATGCACTAGCTGGAGTCGAGCAGTACTTC
- | few | TRBJ2-1 | TRBV6-1 | CASTFPGDEQFF | TGTGCCAGCACCTTCCCCGGGGATGAGCAGTTCTTC
- | - | TRBJ2-4 | TRBV29-1 | CSVVGSGRINIQYF | TGCAGCGTTGTGGGATCAGGACGGATCAACATTCAGTACTTC
- | - | TRBJ2-1 | TRBV7-9 | CASSPTGTASSYNEQFF | TGTGCCAGCAGTCCAACCGGGACGGCTAGCTCCTACAATGAGCAGTTCTTC
- | - | TRBJ2-5 | TRBV28 | CASSLIGVADNQETQYF | TGTGCCAGCAGTTTAATCGGGGTAGCGGACAACCAAGAGACCCAGTACTTC
- | - | TRBJ2-5 | TRBV5-4 | CASSAALQETQYF | TGTGCCAGCAGCGCGGCCCTACAAGAGACCCAGTACTTC
TRBD2 | few | TRBJ2-5 | TRBV4-2 | CASSLSSGGLETQYF | TGTGCCAGCAGCCTATCTAGCGGGGGGTTGGAGACCCAGTACTTC
- | - | TRBJ2-7 | TRBV4-3 | CASSQVPGPSYEQYF | TGCGCCAGCAGCCAAGTCCCAGGGCCGTCCTACGAGCAGTACTTC
- | few | TRBJ2-1 | TRBV11-1 | CASSFAGQTNEQFF | TGTGCCAGCAGCTTCGCGGGACAGACGAATGAGCAGTTCTTC
TRBD1 | - | TRBJ2-7 | TRBV18 | CASSTRGPSYEQYF | TGTGCCAGCTCAACCAGGGGGCCAAGCTACGAGCAGTACTTC
- | - | TRBJ2-3 | TRBV7-2 | CASSREYDTQYF | TGTGCCAGCAGCCGGGAATACGATACGCAGTATTTT
- | - | TRBJ1-5 | TRBV28 | CASSFGGVGGNQPQHF | TGTGCCAGCAGCTTTGGGGGGGTTGGAGGCAATCAGCCCCAGCATTTT
TRBD1 | - | TRBJ2-7 | TRBV4-1 | CASSQNHGRTGSYEQYF | TGCGCCAGCAGCCAAAATCACGGTAGGACAGGGTCCTACGAGCAGTACTTC
TRBD1 | many | TRBJ2-5 | TRBV11-2 | CASSPRRTGVWETQYF | TGTGCCAGCAGCCCCAGACGTACAGGGGTTTGGGAGACCCAGTACTTC
TRBD1 | few | TRBJ2-3 | TRBV4-3 | CASSQDRGLADTQYF | TGCGCCAGCAGCCAGGACAGGGGGCTCGCAGATACGCAGTATTTT
TRBD2 | - | TRBJ2-1 | TRBV5-1 | CASSLGGTSVYNEQFF | TGCGCCAGCAGCTTGGGGGGGACTAGCGTCTACAATGAGCAGTTCTTC
TRBD1 | few | TRBJ2-1 | TRBV7-9 | CASSRTGGSSEQFF | TGTGCCAGCAGCCGGACAGGGGGCTCTAGTGAGCAGTTCTTC
- | once | TRBJ2-7 | TRBV2 | CASSDGRPPYEQYF | TGTGCCAGCAGTGACGGGCGTCCGCCCTACGAGCAGTACTTC
- | - | TRBJ2-7 | TRBV5-1 | CASSLIENSYEQYF | TGCGCCAGCAGCTTAATAGAAAACTCCTACGAGCAGTACTTC
TRBD2 | - | TRBJ2-1 | TRBV4-3 | CASSQDFRGGYNEQFF | TGCGCCAGCAGCCAAGATTTTCGCGGGGGGTACAATGAGCAGTTCTTC
- | - | TRBJ1-1 | TRBV7-6 | CASSLNIKSTEAFF | TGTGCCAGCAGCTTAAATATAAAGAGCACTGAAGCTTTCTTT
- | many | TRBJ2-7 | TRBV6-2/TRBV6-3 | CASTLRTEATNEQYF | TGTGCCAGCACCCTTCGGACGGAGGCAACGAACGAGCAGTACTTC
TRBD1 | - | TRBJ2-6 | TRBV10-3 | CATTTGSGANVLTF | TGTGCCACGACGACAGGGTCTGGGGCCAACGTCCTGACTTTC
- | - | TRBJ2-7 | TRBV4-2 | CASSVTSYEQYF | TGTGCCAGCAGTGTTACCTCCTACGAGCAGTACTTC
- | - | TRBJ1-1 | TRBV30 | CAWVGVANTEAFF | TGTGCCTGGGTTGGGGTGGCGAACACTGAAGCTTTCTTT
- | few | TRBJ2-1 | TRBV29-1 | CSVDRGNEQFF | TGCAGCGTTGATCGAGGGAATGAGCAGTTCTTC
TRBD2 | few | TRBJ2-1 | TRBV11-2 | CASTSGGWEQFF | TGTGCCAGCACAAGCGGGGGCTGGGAGCAGTTCTTC
TRBD2 | few | TRBJ2-3 | TRBV5-1 | CASSFLLAGESDTQYF | TGCGCCAGCAGCTTCCTACTAGCGGGAGAATCAGATACGCAGTATTTT
- | few | TRBJ2-3 | TRBV12-3/TRBV12-4 | CASSPQTGLLADTQYF | TGTGCCAGCAGTCCTCAGACAGGCCTCCTGGCAGATACGCAGTATTTT
TRBD1 | - | TRBJ2-5 | TRBV29-1 | CSVETGQGTTQYF | TGCAGCGTTGAAACGGGACAGGGTACGACCCAGTACTTC